These 24 T cell receptor beta chains share one sample of origin, sequenced in a study of T cells after yellow fever vaccination. Via MiXCR, TCRdb re-called the 5' RACE reads, giving one row per CDR3 protein. The table shows tens of thousands of distinct CDR3 sequences, with approximately 3.5% occurring only once. The sample in question was PBMCs, either bulk or a sorted T-cell subset (CD4+, CD8+, memory, or dextramer-sorted; not recorded which), obtained roughly 45 days after the first yellow fever vaccination. The receptor set was obtained from a man aged 18 to 29 who received the YFV17D yellow fever vaccine.

The sample holds many counts of this clonotype. This chain connects TRBV20-1 to TRBJ1-1, with D possibly TRBD1 on 6 matching bases. Trimming took 1 base from V and 2 from J, leaving 11 bases between them. This CDR3 is built from 14 residues. Germline lookup yields CDR1 DFQATT and CDR2 SNEGSKA (reference sequence). DNA of the CDR3: TGCAGTGCTAGAGTCGGGGGCGCCAACACTGAAGCTTTCTTT. It encodes CSARVGGANTEAFF.

There are many counts of this clonotype. This chain uses TRBV29-1 with TRBJ2-2; D gene unclear. Trimming cost V 6 bases and J 3 bases, with 11 bases left between them. CDR1 and CDR2 from the germline V gene are SQVTM and ANQGSEA. The CDR3 runs to 13 residues. The CDR3 nucleotides read TGCAGCGTACGGGCGGCGTACACCGGGGAGCTGTTTTTT. Protein: CSVRAAYTGELFF.

This clonotype was detected ten times or more. The rearrangement uses TRBV4-3 and TRBJ1-6, with 9 nucleotides matching TRBD1. Germline loops: CDR1 LGHNA, CDR2 YSLEER. Trimming cost V 0 bases and J 9 bases; bases outside gene matches: 9. There are 17 residues in the CDR3. The CDR3 spells CASSQEGTGGAFSPLHF. In nucleotides, the CDR3 is TGCGCCAGCAGCCAAGAGGGCACAGGGGGCGCGTTTTCACCCCTCCACTTT.

The table lists this clonotype with many counts. Germline and junction disagree at one end, which may indicate a read error. The V and J genes are TRBV18 and TRBJ2-3, with a tentative D call TRBD1 (6 bases). The CDR3 is 12 residues long. Germline CDR1 and CDR2: KGHSH and LQKENI. The CDR3: CASSWDTNTQYF. The CDR3 DNA follows: TGTGCCAGCTCTTGGGACACAAATACGCAGTATTTT.

This clonotype appeared many times. CDR3 protein: CASRSQVISTDTQYF. The CDR3 bases are TGCGCCAGCAGGAGTCAGGTTATCTCCACAGATACGCAGTATTTT. The chain uses TRBV5-1 and TRBJ2-3; no firm D call. Germline loops: CDR1 SGHRS, CDR2 YFSETQ. The CDR3 is made up of 15 amino acids. Trimming removed 5 bases at V and 2 bases at J, with 15 bases between.

This clonotype was seen ten or more times. V is TRBV7-2 and J is TRBJ1-5, with D possibly being TRBD1 (6 bases). CDR3 length equals 13 residues. In germline, CDR1 is SGHTA, CDR2 FQGNSA. The ends were cut back, 5 bases at V and 4 bases at J, with 9 bases in the middle. CDR3 sequence reads: CASSQDRNQPQHF. In nucleotides, the CDR3 is TGTGCCAGCAGCCAGGACAGAAATCAGCCCCAGCATTTT.

This clonotype came up many times. The J gene is TRBJ1-5, the V gene TRBV24-1; 8 positions agree with TRBD1. The CDR3 length is 15 residues. V lost 4 bases, J lost 5 bases, and 6 bases stayed unmatched. Germline CDR1 is KGHDR and CDR2 is SFDVKD. CDR3 sequence (DNA): TGTGCCACCAGTGAGGGTGGGACAGGACATCAGCCCCAGCATTTT. As protein: CATSEGGTGHQPQHF.

This clonotype was counted many times. The chain couples TRBV9 to TRBJ2-3; D is unclear. Germline CDR1 is SGDLS and CDR2 is YYNGEE. V dropped 0 bases and J dropped 0 bases, with 11 bases sitting between them. This CDR3 has 16 residues. As DNA, the CDR3 is TGTGCCAGCAGCGTAGCCCCAGCGTTTAGCACAGATACGCAGTATTTT. Its protein is CASSVAPAFSTDTQYF.

This clonotype has a count of ten or more. The chain combines TRBV12-3 or TRBV12-4 with TRBJ1-1, with D unresolved. V was clipped by 4 bases and J by 2 bases, with 2 bases between them. The length of the CDR3 is 11 residues. CDR3 in amino acids: CASSSNTEAFF. The CDR3 coding sequence is TGTGCCAGCAGTTCTAACACTGAAGCTTTCTTT.

The rearrangement uses TRBV6-5 and TRBJ1-2, with D uncertain. Germline CDR1 reads MNHEY; CDR2 reads SVGAGI. Between the trimmed V and J ends, which lost 2 bases and 0 bases, there was a span of 4 bases. The CDR3 runs 13 residues. The CDR3 DNA sequence: TGTGCCAGCAGTTACCAAGCTAACTATGGCTACACCTTC. Protein product: CASSYQANYGYTF.

In this sample, this clonotype turned up many times. This chain joins TRBV12-3 or TRBV12-4 and TRBJ2-3; 8 bases fit TRBD2. The CDR3 totals 16 residues. The ends lost 11 bases at V and 1 base at J; junction bases unmatched: 14. DNA of the CDR3: TGTGCCGTCTGCAAAAGCGGGGGCCCCCGCACAGATACGCAGTATTTT. Translated, it gives CAVCKSGGPRTDTQYF.

This clonotype was seen at least ten times. V gene TRBV20-1 combines with J gene TRBJ2-3, with TRBD2 matching over 7 bases. V lost 3 bases, J lost 2 bases, and 2 bases stayed unmatched. Germline CDR1 and CDR2: DFQATT and SNEGSKA (reference sequence). The CDR3 is 13 amino acids. CDR3 sequence reads: CSASGGFTDTQYF. In nucleotides, the CDR3 is TGCAGTGCTAGCGGGGGGTTCACAGATACGCAGTATTTT.

The sample holds many counts of this clonotype. The chain joins TRBV2 to TRBJ1-4; weak D call: TRBD1 (6 bases). Germline V gene sequence: CDR1 SNHLY, CDR2 FYNNEI. This CDR3 comprises 14 residues. V shed 6 bases and J shed 0 bases, with 8 bases lying between them. The DNA of the CDR3 is TGTGCCAGCAGGGACAGCACAACTAATGAAAAACTGTTTTTT. Translation gives CASRDSTTNEKLFF. The complete variable domain, with remaining parts taken from reference TRBV2 and TRBJ1-4, reads EPEVTQTPSHQVTQMGQEVILRCVPISNHLYFYWYRQILGQKVEFLVSFYNNEISEKSEIFDDQFSVERPDGSNFTLKIRSTKLEDSAMYFCASRDSTTNEKLFFGSGTQLSVL.

The genes are TRBV12-3 or TRBV12-4 and TRBJ1-3; D not resolved. Trimming stripped 7 bases from V and 7 bases from J, with 11 bases between. CDR3 length: 12 amino acids. The CDR3 nucleotides are TGTGCCAGCACCAAAAAAAGTAACACCATATATTTT. Translation: CASTKKSNTIYF.

This clonotype occurred many times. The genes are TRBV5-6 and TRBJ1-5; TRBD1 is a possible D gene (5 bases). Germline CDR1 reads SGHDT; CDR2 reads YYEEEE. CDR3 size: 14 residues. The V and J ends lost 4 bases and 4 bases respectively, with 12 bases between them. CDR3 nucleotides: TGTGCCAGCAGCCCCGCCGGGGGAAATCAGCCCCAGCATTTT. It is translated as CASSPAGGNQPQHF. Full variable domain (missing parts from reference TRBV5-6 and TRBJ1-5): DAGVTQSPTHLIKTRGQQVTLRCSPKSGHDTVSWYQQALGQGPQFIFQYYEEEERQRGNFPDRFSGHQFPNYSSELNVNALLLGDSALYLCASSPAGGNQPQHFGDGTRLSIL.

This clonotype was counted many times. V usage is TRBV12-3 or TRBV12-4 and J usage is TRBJ2-2, with D hard to call. V was cut by 3 bases and J by 5 bases, with 10 bases left in between. The CDR3 consists of 14 residues. The CDR3, as DNA: TGTGCCAGCAGTTTGCGCGAATTGACCGGGGAGCTGTTTTTT. Translating it yields CASSLRELTGELFF.

This clonotype was seen at least ten times. CDR3 amino acids: CSVGDRRKETQYF. The CDR3 DNA reads as TGCAGCGTGGGGGACAGAAGGAAGGAGACCCAGTACTTC. The genes are TRBV29-1 and TRBJ2-5, with 7 nucleotides matching TRBD1. Losses at the gene ends were 6 bases for V and 5 bases for J; bases not matched to a gene: 9. Per germline, CDR1 SQVTM and CDR2 ANQGSEA. This CDR3 spans 13 amino acids.

This clonotype was detected many times. J is TRBJ2-7 and V is TRBV5-1; D perhaps matches TRBD2 (6 bases). The CDR3 spans 13 residues. Trimming took off 3 bases at V and 2 bases at J, with 9 bases between the two ends. Germline CDR1 reads SGHRS; CDR2 reads YFSETQ. The CDR3 is CASSSGLTYEQYF. CDR3 nucleotide sequence: TGCGCCAGCAGCTCGGGACTGACCTACGAGCAGTACTTC.

This clonotype came up many times. The chain combines TRBV5-6 with TRBJ2-7, with TRBD1 identical over 8 bases. Looked up from germline, CDR1 is SGHDT and CDR2 is YYEEEE. Germline trimming cut 4 bases from V and 2 bases from J; bases unmatched to any gene: 5. The CDR3 is 14 amino acids. CDR3 DNA: TGTGCCAGCAGCCGCGCGACAGGGGCCTACGAGCAGTACTTC. Translating it yields CASSRATGAYEQYF.

This clonotype was seen at least ten times. V and J are TRBV5-6 and TRBJ1-4, with D maybe TRBD1 (5 bases). The germline V and J ends were trimmed by 3 bases and 0 bases, with 9 bases remaining between them. This CDR3 is 15 amino acids long. Germline V CDR1 and CDR2: SGHDT, YYEEEE. The CDR3 nucleotides are TGTGCCAGCAGCTCAGTGGGGGCAACTAATGAAAAACTGTTTTTT. As protein: CASSSVGATNEKLFF.

This clonotype showed up many times. The chain uses TRBV20-1 and TRBJ1-4; TRBD1 matches at 11 bases. CDR3 size: 13 residues. Germline loops: CDR1 DFQATT, CDR2 SNEGSKA (reference sequence). With V trimmed by 6 bases and J by 7 bases, 4 bases remained unmatched. In DNA form, the CDR3 reads TGCAGTGCCCCCGGGACAGGGGGTGAAAAACTGTTTTTT. Its protein is CSAPGTGGEKLFF.

This clonotype was detected many times. This chain joins TRBV3-1 and TRBJ1-6, with D possibly matching TRBD1 (5 bases). CDR3 size: 13 residues. Looked up from germline, CDR1 is LGHDT and CDR2 is YNNKEL (reference sequence). Trimming took off 7 bases at V and 6 bases at J, with 10 bases between the two ends. This chain's CDR3 is CASNRLGNSPLHF. For the CDR3, the DNA is TGTGCCAGCAACAGGTTAGGTAATTCACCCCTCCACTTT.

This clonotype has at least ten counts. The chain combines TRBV5-1 with TRBJ2-1; no clear D. This CDR3 is 14 amino acids long. V was cut by 4 bases and J by 0 bases, with 8 bases left in between. The germline CDR1 and CDR2 sequences are SGHRS and YFSETQ. Here the CDR3 DNA reads TGCGCCAGCAGCCCCCTCAGCTCCTACAATGAGCAGTTCTTC. Its translation: CASSPLSSYNEQFF.

This clonotype occurred many times. The genes are TRBV3-1 and TRBJ2-5; the D call may be TRBD1 or TRBD2 (5 bases each). The CDR3 totals 14 residues. Germline values: CDR1 LGHDT, CDR2 YNNKEL (reference sequence). Trimming took 8 bases from V and 4 from J, leaving 17 bases between them. The CDR3 DNA follows: TGTGCCAGCGGTCATCCCGCGAGGGGAGAGACCCAGTACTTC. It is translated as CASGHPARGETQYF.